These 21 T cell receptor beta chains were sequenced from one sample in a study of T cell responses to AZD1222 COVID-19 vaccine. Data came from immunoSEQ multiplex PCR; TCRdb stores just in-frame clones and leaves some out. The table includes around 110,000 clones, nearly 90% detected once. This specimen was peripheral blood, taken 28 days after the second AZD1222 dose. The receptors come from an adult who received the AZD1222 COVID-19 vaccine.

This clone was counted a single time. The V call is TRBV29-1, the J call TRBJ2-3; D might be TRBD2 (6 bases). The CDR3 is made up of 14 amino acids. Germline CDR1 is SQVTM and CDR2 is ANQGSEA. This chain's CDR3 is CSTLGGLSTDTQYF. CDR3 DNA: TGCTCCACGCTCGGGGGACTTAGCACAGATACGCAGTATTTT.

This clone was recorded once. This chain connects TRBV27 to TRBJ2-2; D not certain. The germline V gene encodes CDR1 MNHEY and CDR2 SMNVEV (reference sequence). V was cut by 3 bases and J by 1 base, with 9 bases left in between. This CDR3 region has 15 residues. CDR3 residues: CASSFRWKNTGELFF. The CDR3 DNA follows: TGTGCCAGCAGTTTTCGGTGGAAGAACACCGGGGAGCTGTTTTTT.

Remarks on this clone: Other nucleotide sequences from this sample produce the same CDR3. The chain couples TRBV11-3 to TRBJ2-3; maybe TRBD1 (5 bases). Trimming took 4 bases from V and 3 from J, leaving 8 bases between them. Germline CDR1 and CDR2: SGHNT and YENEEA. This CDR3 is 13 amino acids long. The CDR3 protein is CASSSQGTDTQYF. The CDR3 region has the DNA TGTGCCAGCAGCTCCCAGGGAACAGATACGCAGTATTTT.

This clone was seen a handful of times. This chain joins TRBV10-3 and TRBJ2-6; no clear D gene. Germline loops: CDR1 ENHRY, CDR2 SYGVKD. V was pared by 4 bases and J by 0 bases, with 4 bases between. This CDR3 spans 14 amino acids. The CDR3 spells CAISADSGANVLTF. CDR3 nucleotides: TGTGCCATCAGTGCCGACTCTGGGGCCAACGTCCTGACTTTC.

The chain is built from TRBV11-2 and TRBJ2-3; 7 nucleotides line up with TRBD2. Unmatched junction bases numbered 9, after V lost 1 base and J lost 2 bases. The CDR3 has 17 residues. The germline gives CDR1 SGHAT, CDR2 FQNNGV. DNA for the CDR3: TGTGCCAGCAGCTTAGGGCACGCGGGGGACCCCACAGATACGCAGTATTTT. The encoded protein is CASSLGHAGDPTDTQYF.

The V gene is TRBV10-3, the J gene TRBJ2-3; 8 bases are shared with TRBD2. Trimming took 3 bases from V and 0 from J; bases not matched to a gene: 5. This CDR3 region has 16 residues. The V gene's germline CDR1 is ENHRY and CDR2 SYGVKD. The DNA for the CDR3 is TGTGCCATCAGTGATGACGGGGGGGCTAGCACAGATACGCAGTATTTT. The encoded protein is CAISDDGGASTDTQYF.

As regards this clone: At one boundary the junction diverges from the germline segment, which might be a read error. This chain uses TRBV7-3 with TRBJ2-2; 9 bases align to TRBD2. Germline V gene data show CDR1 as SGHTA and CDR2 as FQGTGA. This CDR3 comprises 16 residues. The CDR3 DNA is TGTGCCAGCAGCCCGATGGGGCTAGCGGGAACCGGAGAGCTGTTTTTT. Translating gives CASSPMGLAGTGELFF.

The chain links TRBV28 to TRBJ2-1, with unresolved D. The V end was cut by 3 bases, the J end by 5 bases, with 5 bases between. Germline loops: CDR1 MDHEN, CDR2 SYDVKM. This CDR3 region has 12 residues. As DNA, the CDR3 is TGTGCCAGCAGTTTCAGCCACAATGAGCAGTTCTTC. This gives the protein CASSFSHNEQFF.

This clone was recorded only once. This sequence joins TRBV9 and TRBJ2-1, with 7 bases aligning to TRBD1. The length of the CDR3 is 15 residues. Germline V gene sequence: CDR1 SGDLS, CDR2 YYNGEE. After removal of 3 bases from V and 5 bases from J, the junction contained 8 bases not matched to a gene. CDR3 DNA sequence: TGTGCCAGCAGCGGAGATCCGGACAGGCACAATGAGCAGTTCTTC. Protein product: CASSGDPDRHNEQFF.

The CDR3 protein is CASSSRTSGGTDTQYF. The CDR3 region has the DNA TGCGCCAGCAGCTCGAGGACTAGCGGGGGTACAGATACGCAGTATTTT. V gene TRBV5-1 combines with J gene TRBJ2-3, with 13 nucleotides matching TRBD2. J gave up 3 bases and V 3 bases, and 4 bases lay outside the gene matches. The CDR3 sequence is 16 residues long. Germline lookup yields CDR1 SGHRS and CDR2 YFSETQ.

The V call is TRBV27, the J call TRBJ1-1; D possibly corresponds to TRBD1 (5 bases). The CDR3 spans 13 residues. Germline CDR1 MNHEY, CDR2 SMNVEV (reference sequence). The V and J ends lost 8 bases and 5 bases respectively, with 15 bases between them. DNA for the CDR3: TGTGCCAGCCGCAGGGCAGGGTTGACTGAAGCTTTCTTT. Amino acid sequence: CASRRAGLTEAFF.

The DNA of the CDR3 is TGTGCCAGCAGTGAACGGGACAGTGCAACTAATGAAAAACTGTTTTTT. Amino acid sequence: CASSERDSATNEKLFF. The chain uses TRBV2 and TRBJ1-4, with 7 bases fitting TRBD1. Trimming at V came to 2 bases and at J to 0 bases, leaving 3 bases not matched to a gene. Germline CDR1 reads SNHLY; CDR2 reads FYNNEI. There are 16 residues in the CDR3.

The J gene is TRBJ1-1, the V gene TRBV18; possibly TRBD1 for D (6 bases). This CDR3 is built from 13 residues. Trimming removed 7 bases from V and 1 base from J, with 10 bases in between. Germline V gene data show CDR1 as KGHSH and CDR2 as LQKENI. The CDR3 DNA reads TGTGCCAGCTACAGGGAAAAGAACACTGAAGCTTTCTTT. The encoded protein is CASYREKNTEAFF.

This clone was detected once. This chain connects TRBV5-6 to TRBJ1-1; unclear D gene. Germline CDR1 and CDR2: SGHDT and YYEEEE. There are 11 residues in the CDR3. V lost 2 bases and J 6 bases, leaving 5 bases between the germline ends. CDR3 amino acids: CASSFSSEAFF. CDR3 DNA: TGTGCCAGCAGCTTTAGCTCTGAAGCTTTCTTT.

The V call is TRBV7-9, the J call TRBJ2-5; either TRBD1 or TRBD2 may fit D (6 bases each). V dropped 2 bases and J dropped 4 bases, with 17 bases sitting between them. The germline gives CDR1 SEHNR, CDR2 FQNEAQ (reference sequence). This CDR3 has 16 residues. The CDR3 coding sequence is TGTGCCAGCAGCTTACTCAAAGGCAGGGGAGGAGAGACCCAGTACTTC. Translation: CASSLLKGRGGETQYF.

The chain uses TRBV7-9 and TRBJ2-3; 8 bases agree with TRBD2. The CDR3 is 12 residues long. CDR1 is SEHNR and CDR2 is FQNEAQ in the germline V gene (reference sequence). CDR3 loop: CYSGGPGEAQYF. CDR3 sequence (DNA): TGTTACAGCGGGGGTCCTGGGGAGGCGCAGTATTTT.

The rearrangement joins TRBV2 to TRBJ2-7, with TRBD2 as a possible D gene (6 bases). The CDR3 totals 13 residues. Germline V lookup: CDR1 SNHLY, CDR2 FYNNEI. Trimming shortened V by 7 bases and J by 3 bases, and 13 bases separated the two germline ends. CDR3 amino acids: CASKSLAYYEQYF. The CDR3 bases are TGTGCCAGCAAGTCACTAGCCTACTACGAGCAGTACTTC.

The V and J genes are TRBV3-1 (or the pseudogene TRBV3-2) and TRBJ1-3; D remains ambiguous. CDR1 is LGHDT, CDR2 YNNKEL, per germline (reference sequence). V lost 3 bases and J lost 8, with 11 bases in between. This CDR3 spans 13 amino acids. CDR3: CASSQGLGYTIYF. CDR3 in DNA: TGTGCCAGCAGCCAGGGTCTGGGGTACACCATATATTTT.

The table lists this clone with a few counts. The chain links TRBV7-2 to TRBJ1-6; TRBD1 matches 7 bases. CDR1 is SGHTA and CDR2 is FQGNSA in the germline V gene. The CDR3 runs to 15 residues. V lost 4 bases to trimming and J lost 8 bases; unmatched junction nucleotides: 8. The CDR3 bases are TGTGCCAGCAGCTCCACCGGGACAGCCTATTCACCCCTCCACTTT. Protein: CASSSTGTAYSPLHF.

This chain links TRBV28 with TRBJ1-2, with 9 bases lining up with TRBD1. J lost 6 bases, V lost 10 bases, and 9 bases had no gene match. Germline CDR1 is MDHEN and CDR2 is SYDVKM. This CDR3 region has 13 residues. The CDR3 region is CATALQGADGYTF. CDR3 in DNA: TGTGCCACCGCATTACAGGGGGCGGATGGCTACACCTTC.

The chain combines TRBV5-4 with TRBJ2-5; 8 positions match TRBD2. This CDR3 comprises 14 residues. Germline V gives CDR1 SGHNT, CDR2 YYREEE (reference sequence). Trimming at V came to 0 bases and at J to 5 bases, leaving 3 bases not matched to a gene. The CDR3 loop reads CASSLGAGVETQYF. CDR3 sequence (DNA): TGTGCCAGCAGCTTGGGAGCGGGGGTGGAGACCCAGTACTTC.